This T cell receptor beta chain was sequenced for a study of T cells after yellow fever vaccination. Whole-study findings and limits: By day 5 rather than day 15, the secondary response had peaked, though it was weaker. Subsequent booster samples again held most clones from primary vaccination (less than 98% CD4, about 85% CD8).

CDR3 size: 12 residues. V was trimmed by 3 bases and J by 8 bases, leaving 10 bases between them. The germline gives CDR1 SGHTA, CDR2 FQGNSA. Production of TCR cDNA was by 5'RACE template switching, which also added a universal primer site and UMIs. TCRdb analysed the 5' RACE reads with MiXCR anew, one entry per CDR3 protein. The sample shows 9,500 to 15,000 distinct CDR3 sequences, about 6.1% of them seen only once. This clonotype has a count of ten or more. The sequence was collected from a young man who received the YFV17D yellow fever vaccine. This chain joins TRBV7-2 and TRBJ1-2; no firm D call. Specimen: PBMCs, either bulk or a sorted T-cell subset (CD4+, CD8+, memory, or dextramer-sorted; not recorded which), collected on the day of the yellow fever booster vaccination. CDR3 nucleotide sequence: TGTGCCAGCAGCTTTGGGGTCCAGGGCTACACCTTC. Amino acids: CASSFGVQGYTF.